This T cell receptor (beta chain) was captured by sequencing in a study of blood T cell repertoires in COVID-19. Study-wide context: PBMCs, B-cell-depleted T cells, or T cells provided the cDNA or gDNA that made up the material.

Those enrolled, adults aged 18 to 89 years, came from 25 or so US areas. Self-reported history from a screening survey and questionnaire set each donor's cohort. Original processing notes: Reference gene primers were amplified, and this amplification served to estimate nucleated cell counts. Repertoires were generated with immunoSEQ multiplex PCR, while TCRdb's copy carries only in-frame clones and drops some. V and J calls and clone size are as listed in that table; D and trimming were resolved from the DNA. The table shows some 250,000 clones, with about 89% occurring only once. The CDR3 loop spans 15 amino acids. V was trimmed by 3 bases and J by 5 bases, leaving 14 bases between them. CDR1 and CDR2 (germline): SGHDT, YYEEEE.

The sequenced material came from PBMCs or T cells enriched from blood (not recorded which). The sequence was collected from a human donor in a cohort exposed to, infected with or recovered from COVID-19 (not recorded which). The donor label of this sample is uncertain. The chain has TRBV5-6 and TRBJ2-2, with D perhaps TRBD1 (6 bases). CDR3 protein: CASSSWTVWTGELFF. The CDR3 bases are TGTGCCAGCAGCTCTTGGACAGTATGGACCGGGGAGCTGTTTTTT.